This passage covers 27 T cell receptor beta chains from one sample sequenced in a study of blood T cells in healthy people across ages. PCR was performed a second time for about 7 to 12 cycles using a sample-barcoded 5' primer and a J-beta primer mix. In TCRdb, the 5' RACE reads were re-called with MiXCR into one record per CDR3 protein. The table lists about 1,500,000 distinct CDR3 sequences, 28% of them singletons. Sample: blood. Source of these receptors: a woman in her 30s in good health.

The chain links TRBV7-9 to TRBJ2-5; tentatively, D is TRBD2 (5 bases). The V end lost 5 bases, the J end lost 4 bases, and 14 bases lay between the germline ends. The germline CDR1 and CDR2 sequences are SEHNR and FQNEAQ (reference sequence). CDR3 length: 14 amino acids. CDR3 sequence reads: CASSPGSSPETQYF. The CDR3 region has the DNA TGTGCCAGCAGCCCCGGGTCTAGCCCAGAGACCCAGTACTTC.

The V gene is TRBV7-3, the J gene TRBJ1-2; D unresolved. Germline V CDR1 and CDR2: SGHTA, FQGTGA. Trimming pared 5 bases from V and 4 bases from J, leaving 17 bases between. The CDR3 runs 15 residues. In DNA, the CDR3 is TGTGCCAGCAGCCCGGGCCCCGCTGAGGCCTATGGCTACACCTTC. Its protein is CASSPGPAEAYGYTF.

V usage is TRBV5-1 and J usage is TRBJ1-1; weak D call: TRBD1 (5 bases). V was clipped by 4 bases and J by 3 bases, with 10 bases between them. The CDR3 loop spans 13 amino acids. The V gene's germline CDR1 is SGHRS and CDR2 YFSETQ. CDR3 region: CASSPVGDTEAFF. Written as DNA, the CDR3 is TGCGCCAGCAGCCCGGTGGGGGACACTGAAGCTTTCTTT. The full variable domain, with the rest looked up from reference TRBV5-1 and TRBJ1-1, is KAGVTQTPRYLIKTRGQQVTLSCSPISGHRSVSWYQQTPGQGLQFLFEYFSETQRNKGNFPGRFSGRQFSNSRSEMNVSTLELGDSALYLCASSPVGDTEAFFGQGTRLTVV.

About this clonotype: It may be a read error: a sequence one base away is much more abundant. The chain recombines TRBV6-5 with TRBJ2-7, with 8 bases identical to TRBD1. This CDR3 has 15 amino acids. Germline values: CDR1 MNHEY, CDR2 SVGAGI. CDR3 sequence: CTSTVRQGLTYEQYF. The CDR3 bases are TGTACCAGCACCGTAAGACAGGGGCTGACCTACGAGCAGTACTTC.

V and J are TRBV7-2 and TRBJ2-1, with D unclear. Trimming took 5 bases from V and 8 from J, leaving 7 bases between them. This CDR3 is 11 amino acids long. Germline V gene data show CDR1 as SGHTA and CDR2 as FQGNSA. The CDR3 sequence: CASSDWYEQFF. In nucleotides, the CDR3 is TGTGCCAGCAGCGACTGGTATGAGCAGTTCTTC.

This clonotype was seen at least ten times. The genes are TRBV5-1 and TRBJ2-5, with a possible D match to TRBD1 (6 bases). Germline V gene data show CDR1 as SGHRS and CDR2 as YFSETQ. The CDR3 loop spans 13 amino acids. V lost 1 base and J lost 3, with 7 bases in between. The CDR3: CASSLTGKETQYF. The CDR3 nucleotides are TGCGCCAGCAGCTTGACAGGGAAAGAGACCCAGTACTTC.

V usage is TRBV24-1 and J usage is TRBJ1-4; no clear D gene. Germline V gives CDR1 KGHDR, CDR2 SFDVKD. V was clipped by 4 bases and J by 7 bases, with 15 bases between them. The CDR3 covers 15 residues. CDR3 nucleotides: TGTGCCACCAGTGACAGCCGGACCTCCGGTGAAAAACTGTTTTTT. Its protein product is CATSDSRTSGEKLFF.

V gene TRBV20-1 combines with J gene TRBJ1-5, with a tentative D call TRBD1 (6 bases). This CDR3 is built from 16 residues. CDR1 is DFQATT and CDR2 is SNEGSKA in the germline V gene (reference sequence). V was shortened by 0 bases and J by 1 base, with 13 bases between the two germline ends. CDR3 region: CSAREYRALSNQPQHF. In nucleotides, the CDR3 is TGCAGTGCTAGAGAATACAGGGCTTTGAGCAATCAGCCCCAGCATTTT.

At least ten counts were recorded for this clonotype. This rearrangement joins TRBV7-7 to TRBJ2-1, with 13 positions matching TRBD2. The CDR3 length is 15 residues. CDR1 and CDR2 from the germline V gene are SSHAT and FNYEAQ (reference sequence). V lost 5 bases and J lost 8; bases outside the gene matches: 6. CDR3 DNA: TGTGCCAGCAGCCCTACTAGCGGGAGGGCGTATGAGCAGTTCTTC. Its translation is CASSPTSGRAYEQFF.

The CDR3 spells CASSGEWESLAYEQYF. The CDR3 region has the DNA TGCGCCAGCAGCGGAGAGTGGGAGAGCCTTGCCTACGAGCAGTACTTC. V is TRBV4-3 and J is TRBJ2-7; maybe TRBD2 (5 bases). The germline V and J ends were trimmed by 5 bases and 2 bases, with 19 bases remaining between them. The germline CDR1 and CDR2 sequences are LGHNA and YSLEER. The CDR3 covers 16 residues.

As regards this clonotype: This may be a read error: a much more frequent sequence differs by one nucleotide. This chain links TRBV7-3 with TRBJ2-5; the D gene is possibly TRBD2 (5 bases). Germline assignment: CDR1 SGHTA and CDR2 FQGTGA. V lost 0 bases and J lost 11, with 16 bases in between. The CDR3 is 14 amino acids. The CDR3: CASSLTGVGDEQYF. The CDR3 nucleotides read TGTGCCAGCAGCTTAACCGGGGTTGGCGATGAGCAGTACTTC. Complete variable domain (other parts from reference TRBV7-3 and TRBJ2-5): GAGVSQTPSNKVTEKGKYVELRCDPISGHTALYWYRQSLGQGPEFLIYFQGTGAADDSGLPNDRFFAVRPEGSVSTLKIQRTERGDSAVYLCASSLTGVGDEQYFGPGTRLLVL.

The chain recombines TRBV4-2 with TRBJ2-4, with TRBD2 matching 9 bases. This CDR3 comprises 17 residues. Germline V gene sequence: CDR1 LGHNA, CDR2 YNFKEQ. The junction had 6 bases not matched to a gene; V was cut back by 0 bases and J by 3 bases. In DNA form, the CDR3 reads TGTGCCAGCAGCCAAGATGTTGCGGGGGGGGTCAAAAACATTCAGTACTTC. This sequence encodes CASSQDVAGGVKNIQYF.

The sample holds a few counts of this clonotype. The genes are TRBV5-6 and TRBJ2-1; 12 nucleotides line up with TRBD2. The length of the CDR3 is 17 residues. The V gene end was trimmed by 3 bases and the J gene end by 6 bases; junction bases not matched to a gene: 10. CDR1 and CDR2 (germline): SGHDT, YYEEEE. The CDR3 loop reads CASSWSQLAGGFNEQFF. The CDR3 DNA reads as TGTGCCAGCAGCTGGTCCCAACTAGCGGGAGGCTTCAATGAGCAGTTCTTC.

This clonotype was counted between two and nine times. CDR3 nucleotides: TGTGCCAGCAGCTTAGTACTAGCGGTCGCAGATACGCAGTATTTT. This sequence encodes CASSLVLAVADTQYF. The V gene is TRBV11-2, the J gene TRBJ2-3; 8 bases agree with TRBD2. CDR3 length: 15 residues. Trimming cost V 1 base and J 4 bases; bases outside gene matches: 4. Germline V CDR1 and CDR2: SGHAT, FQNNGV.

As regards this clonotype: The junction does not match germline at one end; this may be a read error. The rearrangement uses TRBV6-6 and TRBJ2-3; the D gene is possibly TRBD2 (5 bases). CDR1 and CDR2 (germline): MNHNY, SVGAGI (reference sequence). The CDR3 runs to 12 residues. The CDR3 DNA follows: TGTACCAGCAGCTCCGAAGGTCGGGAGCAGTATTTT. Translating gives CTSSSEGREQYF.

This clonotype was counted a few times. The V and J genes are TRBV10-2 and TRBJ2-7, with a tentative D call TRBD1 (5 bases). The CDR3 consists of 14 residues. Trimming stripped 0 bases from V and 7 bases from J, with 13 bases between. Germline V lookup: CDR1 WSHSY, CDR2 SAAADI. CDR3 protein: CASSESGASREQYF. The CDR3 nucleotides read TGCGCCAGCAGTGAGTCAGGGGCTTCCAGGGAGCAGTACTTC.

The chain has TRBV18 and TRBJ1-2; 8 nucleotides match TRBD1. The CDR3 is made up of 14 amino acids. The germline V gene encodes CDR1 KGHSH and CDR2 LQKENI. Unmatched junction bases numbered 6, after V lost 5 bases and J lost 4 bases. Here the CDR3 DNA reads TGTGCCAGCTCATCGACAGGGGACTTCTATGGCTACACCTTC. This gives the protein CASSSTGDFYGYTF.

This clonotype turned up a few times. The CDR3 reads CASRITGCNQPQHF. The CDR3 DNA reads TGTGCCAGCAGAATCACTGGTTGCAATCAGCCCCAGCATTTT. The gene calls are TRBV7-6 and TRBJ1-5, with D hard to call. The CDR3 sequence is 14 residues long. The V gene's germline CDR1 is SGHVS and CDR2 FNYEAQ. Trimming pared 6 bases from V and 2 bases from J, leaving 11 bases between.

This chain's CDR3 is CASSVGRTGRETQYF. The CDR3 DNA follows: TGTGCCAGCAGCGTAGGGAGGACAGGCCGAGAGACCCAGTACTTC. The chain joins TRBV9 to TRBJ2-5, with 7 bases aligning to TRBD1. The J segment lost 4 bases and the V segment lost 0 bases, leaving 6 bases of the junction unmatched. The CDR3 length is 15 residues. Germline CDR1 is SGDLS and CDR2 is YYNGEE.

The chain joins TRBV27 to TRBJ1-1; D unclear. This CDR3 has 16 amino acids. Per germline, CDR1 MNHEY and CDR2 SMNVEV (reference sequence). V lost 3 bases and J 6 bases, leaving 20 bases between the germline ends. The CDR3 loop is CASSLGFVSLYAEAFF. The CDR3 DNA is TGTGCCAGCAGTTTGGGGTTCGTGTCACTATACGCTGAAGCTTTCTTT.

The table lists this clonotype with a count of one. J is TRBJ2-2 and V is TRBV12-3 or TRBV12-4; weak D call: TRBD1 (6 bases). The CDR3 runs to 14 residues. V was pared by 6 bases and J by 2 bases, with 10 bases between. The CDR3: CASSRGYNTGELFF. CDR3 sequence (DNA): TGTGCCAGCAGCAGGGGCTATAACACCGGGGAGCTGTTTTTT.

The chain has TRBV7-2 and TRBJ2-3, with 10 positions matching TRBD2. Germline V gives CDR1 SGHTA, CDR2 FQGNSA. J gave up 4 bases and V 1 base, and 5 bases lay outside the gene matches. CDR3 size: 16 residues. The CDR3 here is CASSLGVAGGSDTQYF. CDR3 sequence (DNA): TGTGCCAGCAGCTTAGGGGTAGCGGGAGGATCAGATACGCAGTATTTT.

This clonotype was counted between two and nine times. The chain employs TRBV7-2 and TRBJ1-1, with D possibly being TRBD1 (5 bases). Between the trimmed V and J ends, which lost 1 base and 1 base, there was a span of 10 bases. This CDR3 has 15 amino acids. CDR1 and CDR2 (germline): SGHTA, FQGNSA. For the CDR3, the DNA is TGTGCCAGCAGCTTAGTGGGGCTTACGAACACTGAAGCTTTCTTT. Encoded protein: CASSLVGLTNTEAFF.

In the case of this clonotype: Compared with germline, one end of the junction differs, possibly owing to a read error. The rearrangement uses TRBV28 and TRBJ1-2; maybe TRBD1 (6 bases). The CDR3 length is 12 residues. Germline V lookup: CDR1 MDHEN, CDR2 SYDVKM. The CDR3 coding sequence is TGTACCAGCAGGACGACAGGACGAGGCTACACCTTC. This encodes CTSRTTGRGYTF.

The V gene is TRBV4-1, the J gene TRBJ1-5, with D uncertain. Germline assignment: CDR1 MGHRA and CDR2 YSYEKL. V shed 4 bases and J shed 5 bases, with 18 bases lying between them. The CDR3 length is 16 residues. CDR3 sequence: CASSRLVGYGDQPQHF. CDR3 DNA: TGCGCCAGCAGCCGCTTGGTAGGGTATGGCGATCAGCCCCAGCATTTT.

This chain links TRBV3-1 with TRBJ1-1; 9 nucleotides line up with TRBD1. Germline CDR1 reads LGHDT; CDR2 reads YNNKEL (reference sequence). The CDR3 spans 15 residues. Trimming cost V 3 bases and J 1 base; bases outside gene matches: 3. The CDR3 here is CASSHTTGGNTEAFF. The CDR3 DNA follows: TGTGCCAGCAGCCACACGACAGGGGGGAACACTGAAGCTTTCTTT.

This clonotype was recorded at least ten times. V and J are TRBV7-2 and TRBJ2-7; D might be TRBD1 (5 bases). Trimming shortened V by 3 bases and J by 5 bases, and 11 bases separated the two germline ends. Germline V gene lookup returns CDR1 SGHTA and CDR2 FQGNSA. The CDR3 is made up of 13 amino acids. The CDR3 bases are TGTGCCAGCAGCTTCCAGGGTCTCGACGAGCAGTACTTC. Translation: CASSFQGLDEQYF.